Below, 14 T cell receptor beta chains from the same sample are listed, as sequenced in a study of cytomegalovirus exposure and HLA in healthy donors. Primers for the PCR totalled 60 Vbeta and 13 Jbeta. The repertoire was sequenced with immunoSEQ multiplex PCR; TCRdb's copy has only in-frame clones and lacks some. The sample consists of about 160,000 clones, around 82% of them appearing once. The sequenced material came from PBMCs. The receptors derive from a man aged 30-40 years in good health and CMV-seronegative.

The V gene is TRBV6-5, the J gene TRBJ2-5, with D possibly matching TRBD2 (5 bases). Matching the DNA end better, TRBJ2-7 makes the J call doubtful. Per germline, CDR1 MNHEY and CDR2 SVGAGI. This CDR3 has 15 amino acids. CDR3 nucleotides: TGTGCCAGCAGTTACGCTCGGGAAGCTGCCTACGAGCAGTACTTC. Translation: CASSYAREAAYEQYF.

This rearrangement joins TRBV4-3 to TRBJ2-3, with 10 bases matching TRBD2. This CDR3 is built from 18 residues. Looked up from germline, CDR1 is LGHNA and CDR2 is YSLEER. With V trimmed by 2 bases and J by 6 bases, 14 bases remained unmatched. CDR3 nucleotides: TGCGCCAGCAGCCAACTAACCCTAGCGGGAGACTCGCGGGATACGCAGTATTTT. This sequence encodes CASSQLTLAGDSRDTQYF.

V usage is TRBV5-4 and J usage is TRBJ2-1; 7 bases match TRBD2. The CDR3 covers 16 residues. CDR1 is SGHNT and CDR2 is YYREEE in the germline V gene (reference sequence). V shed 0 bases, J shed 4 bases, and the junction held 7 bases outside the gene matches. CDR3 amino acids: CASSLEGGSVYNEQFF. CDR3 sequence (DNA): TGTGCCAGCAGCTTGGAGGGCGGGAGTGTATACAATGAGCAGTTCTTC.

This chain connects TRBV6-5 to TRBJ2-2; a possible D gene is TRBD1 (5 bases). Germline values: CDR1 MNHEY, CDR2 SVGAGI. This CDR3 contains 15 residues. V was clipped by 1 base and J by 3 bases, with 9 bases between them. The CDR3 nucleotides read TGTGCCAGCAGTTACTGGTCAGGGTACACCGGGGAGCTGTTTTTT. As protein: CASSYWSGYTGELFF.

As DNA, the CDR3 is TGTGCCAGCAGTGGCGGGAGGGCCTGGGAGCAGTACTTC. Its translation: CASSGGRAWEQYF. This chain links TRBV6-6 with TRBJ2-7; 9 positions match TRBD2. The CDR3 is made up of 13 amino acids. From germline, CDR1 is MNHNY and CDR2 SVGAGI (reference sequence). With 5 bases clipped from V and 7 bases from J, the junction kept 6 bases outside the gene matches.

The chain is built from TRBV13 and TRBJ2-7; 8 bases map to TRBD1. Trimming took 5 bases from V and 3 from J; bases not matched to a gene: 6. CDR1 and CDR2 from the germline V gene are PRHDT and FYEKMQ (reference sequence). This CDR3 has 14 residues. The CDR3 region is CASSRQGRDYEQYF. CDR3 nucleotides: TGTGCCAGCAGCAGACAGGGGCGAGACTACGAGCAGTACTTC.

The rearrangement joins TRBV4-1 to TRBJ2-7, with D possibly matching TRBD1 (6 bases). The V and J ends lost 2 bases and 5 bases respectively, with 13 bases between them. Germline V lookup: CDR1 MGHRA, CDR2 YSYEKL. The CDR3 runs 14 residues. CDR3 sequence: CASSQNNRADEQYF. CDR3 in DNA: TGCGCCAGCAGCCAAAACAACAGGGCCGACGAGCAGTACTTC.

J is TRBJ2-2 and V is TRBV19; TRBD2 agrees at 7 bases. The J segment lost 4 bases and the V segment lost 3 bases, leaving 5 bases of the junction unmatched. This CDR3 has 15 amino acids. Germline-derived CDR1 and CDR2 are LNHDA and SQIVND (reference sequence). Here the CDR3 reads CASSIPGLITGELFF. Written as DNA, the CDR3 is TGTGCCAGTAGTATCCCGGGACTAATCACCGGGGAGCTGTTTTTT.

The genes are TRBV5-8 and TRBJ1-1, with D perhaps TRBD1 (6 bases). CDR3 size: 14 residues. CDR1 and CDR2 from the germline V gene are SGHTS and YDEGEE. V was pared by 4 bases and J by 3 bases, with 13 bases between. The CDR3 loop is CASSRQEWYTEAFF. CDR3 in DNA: TGTGCCAGCAGCCGACAGGAGTGGTACACTGAAGCTTTCTTT.

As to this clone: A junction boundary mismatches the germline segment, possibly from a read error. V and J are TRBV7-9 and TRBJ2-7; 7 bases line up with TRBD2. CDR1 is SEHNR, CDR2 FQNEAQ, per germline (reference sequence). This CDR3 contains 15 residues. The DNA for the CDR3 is TGTTCCAGCAGCTTAGCGGGCCCCCTCTCCTACGAGCAGTACTTC. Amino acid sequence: CSSSLAGPLSYEQYF.

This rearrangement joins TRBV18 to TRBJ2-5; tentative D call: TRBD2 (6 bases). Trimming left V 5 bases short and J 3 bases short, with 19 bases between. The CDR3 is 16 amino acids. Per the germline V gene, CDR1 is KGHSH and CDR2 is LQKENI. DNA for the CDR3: TGTGCCAGCTCAGGCATTGGGACGGGAGAAAAAGAGACCCAGTACTTC. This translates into CASSGIGTGEKETQYF.

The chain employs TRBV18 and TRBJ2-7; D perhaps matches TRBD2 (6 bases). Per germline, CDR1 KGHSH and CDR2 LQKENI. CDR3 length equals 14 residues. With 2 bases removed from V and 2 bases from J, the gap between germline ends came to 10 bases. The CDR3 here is CASSPYRGTYEQYF. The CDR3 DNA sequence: TGTGCCAGCTCACCATATCGGGGGACCTACGAGCAGTACTTC.

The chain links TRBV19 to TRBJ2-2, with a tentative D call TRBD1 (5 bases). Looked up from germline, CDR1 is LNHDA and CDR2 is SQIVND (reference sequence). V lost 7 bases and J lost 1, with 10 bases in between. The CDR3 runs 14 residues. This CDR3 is CASNPTGNTGELFF. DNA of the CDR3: TGTGCCAGTAACCCTACAGGGAACACCGGGGAGCTGTTTTTT.

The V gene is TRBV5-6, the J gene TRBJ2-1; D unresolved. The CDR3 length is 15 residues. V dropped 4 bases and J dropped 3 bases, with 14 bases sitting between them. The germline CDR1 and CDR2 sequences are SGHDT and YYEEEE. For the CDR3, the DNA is TGTGCCAGCAGCGTATCATACGGTCTCTACAATGAGCAGTTCTTC. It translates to CASSVSYGLYNEQFF. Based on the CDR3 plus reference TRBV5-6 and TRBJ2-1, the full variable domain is DAGVTQSPTHLIKTRGQQVTLRCSPKSGHDTVSWYQQALGQGPQFIFQYYEEEERQRGNFPDRFSGHQFPNYSSELNVNALLLGDSALYLCASSVSYGLYNEQFFGPGTRLTVL.